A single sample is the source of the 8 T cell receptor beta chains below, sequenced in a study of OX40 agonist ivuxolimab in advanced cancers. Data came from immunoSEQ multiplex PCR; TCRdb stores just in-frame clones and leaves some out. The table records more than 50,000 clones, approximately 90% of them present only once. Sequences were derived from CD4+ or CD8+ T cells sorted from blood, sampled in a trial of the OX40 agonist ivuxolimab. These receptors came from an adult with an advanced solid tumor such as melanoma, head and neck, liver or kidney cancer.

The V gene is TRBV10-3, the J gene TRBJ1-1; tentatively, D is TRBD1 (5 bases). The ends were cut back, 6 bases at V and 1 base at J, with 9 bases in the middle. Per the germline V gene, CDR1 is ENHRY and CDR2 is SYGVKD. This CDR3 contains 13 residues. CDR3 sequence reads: CAIRDKTNTEAFF. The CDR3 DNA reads TGTGCCATCAGGGACAAAACGAACACTGAAGCTTTCTTT.

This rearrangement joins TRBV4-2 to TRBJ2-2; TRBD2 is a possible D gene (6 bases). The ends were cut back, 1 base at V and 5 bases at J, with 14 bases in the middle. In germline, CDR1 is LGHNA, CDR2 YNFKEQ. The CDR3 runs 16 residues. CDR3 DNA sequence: TGTGCCAGCAGCCAAGTGGACGGGAGTGATACCGGGGAGCTGTTTTTT. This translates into CASSQVDGSDTGELFF.

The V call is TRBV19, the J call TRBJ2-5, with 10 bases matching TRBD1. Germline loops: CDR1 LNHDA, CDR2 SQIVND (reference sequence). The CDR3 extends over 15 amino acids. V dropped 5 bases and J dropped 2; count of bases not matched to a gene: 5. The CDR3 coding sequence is TGTGCCAGTAGTGGACCGGGACAGGGGCAAGAGACCCAGTACTTC. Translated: CASSGPGQGQETQYF.

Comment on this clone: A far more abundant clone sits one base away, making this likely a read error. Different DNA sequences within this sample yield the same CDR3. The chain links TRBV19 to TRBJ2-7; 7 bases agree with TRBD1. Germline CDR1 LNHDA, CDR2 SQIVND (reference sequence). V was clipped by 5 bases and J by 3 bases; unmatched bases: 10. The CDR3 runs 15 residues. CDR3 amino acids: CASSGRGQVFYEQYF. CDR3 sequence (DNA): TGTGCCAGTAGTGGAAGGGGGCAAGTGTTCTACGAGCAGTACTTC. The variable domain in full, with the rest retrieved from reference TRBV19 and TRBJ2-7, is DGGITQSPKYLFRKEGQNVTLSCEQNLNHDAMYWYRQDPGQGLRLIYYSQIVNDFQKGDIAEGYSVSREKKESFPLTVTSAQKNPTAFYLCASSGRGQVFYEQYFGPGTRLTVT.

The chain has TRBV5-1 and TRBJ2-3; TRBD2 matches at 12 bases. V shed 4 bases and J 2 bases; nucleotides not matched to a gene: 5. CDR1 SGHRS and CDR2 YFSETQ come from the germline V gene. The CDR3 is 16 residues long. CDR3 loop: CASSPGTSGLTDTQYF. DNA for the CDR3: TGCGCCAGCAGCCCCGGGACTAGCGGGCTCACAGATACGCAGTATTTT.

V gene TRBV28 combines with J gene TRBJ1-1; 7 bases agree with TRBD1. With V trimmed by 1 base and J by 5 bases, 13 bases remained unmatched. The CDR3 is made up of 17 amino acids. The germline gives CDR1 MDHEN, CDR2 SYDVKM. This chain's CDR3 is CASSLLGGRARGTEAFF. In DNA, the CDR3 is TGTGCCAGCAGTTTATTAGGGGGCAGGGCCCGAGGAACTGAAGCTTTCTTT.

For the CDR3, the DNA is TGCGCCAGCAGCCCCCAGGCTAGGGTATACCAAGAGACCCAGTACTTC. Translation gives CASSPQARVYQETQYF. The chain is built from TRBV5-1 and TRBJ2-5; D is uncertain. Germline CDR1 and CDR2: SGHRS and YFSETQ. V shed 4 bases and J shed 0 bases, with 16 bases lying between them. This CDR3 is 16 amino acids long. Full variable domain (outside the CDR3, taken from reference TRBV5-1 and TRBJ2-5): KAGVTQTPRYLIKTRGQQVTLSCSPISGHRSVSWYQQTPGQGLQFLFEYFSETQRNKGNFPGRFSGRQFSNSRSEMNVSTLELGDSALYLCASSPQARVYQETQYFGPGTRLLVL.

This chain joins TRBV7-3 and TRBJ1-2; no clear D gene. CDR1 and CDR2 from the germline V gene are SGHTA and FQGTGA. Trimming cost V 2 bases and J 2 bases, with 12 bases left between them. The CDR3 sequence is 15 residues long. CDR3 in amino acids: CASSLFQSSNYGYTF. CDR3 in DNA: TGTGCCAGCAGCTTATTCCAGAGTTCCAACTATGGCTACACCTTC.